This T cell receptor (beta chain) came from a study of low-dose radiotherapy and immunotherapy resistance in tumors. Study summary: Intravenous nivolumab 240 mg every two weeks plus ipilimumab 1 mg/kg every six weeks was given to patients. Cyclophosphamide was given intravenously at 200 mg/m2 every two weeks, and each dose came one day before radiation and immunotherapy.

The CDR3 is 13 amino acids. CDR1 SGHTA and CDR2 FQGTGA come from the germline V gene. Trimming cost V 6 bases and J 10 bases; bases outside gene matches: 9. Time point in this sample: before trial treatment. The donors, trial participants, received nivolumab, ipilimumab, aspirin, low-dose cyclophosphamide and low-dose radiotherapy. Primers used for first-strand cDNA, a TRAV- and TRBV-specific set, covered both alpha and beta chains. With a constant-region primer and a V-primer adapter, TCRs were subjected to roughly 20 PCR cycles of amplification. The mRNA that was isolated underwent amplification by in vitro transcription. Via MiXCR, TCRdb re-called the reads, giving one row per CDR3 protein. Of around 90,000 distinct CDR3 sequences in the sample, over 15% were seen once. As concerns this clonotype: A far larger clone lies a single base away; this is likely a read error.

The chain joins TRBV7-3 to TRBJ2-1; 7 bases map to TRBD1. This clonotype was sampled from a male donor with prostate cancer. The input for sequencing was PBMCs, taken before treatment. The chain's CDR3 is CASRNRGPGEQFF. CDR3 nucleotides: TGTGCCAGCAGAAACAGGGGACCGGGGGAGCAGTTCTTC.